These T cell receptor beta chains were read from a single sample in a study of blood T cell repertoires in COVID-19. The table came from immunoSEQ multiplex PCR; TCRdb's copy has only in-frame clones and leaves some out. Of about 380,000 clones in the sample, more than 75% are singletons; the top ten hold 1.2%. Sequenced: PBMCs or T cells enriched from blood (not recorded which). The receptors derive from a woman aged 18-29 years who had recovered from COVID-19. Each CDR3 is given with its conserved first and last residue. D genes are given only for firm matches. Some rows have no size entry. The others give once, few or many, or a class for an expanded clone.

TRBJ2-5,NA,TRBD2,TRBV6-5,CASSYVPAGVETQYF,TGTGCCAGCAGTTACGTCCCAGCGGGGGTGGAGACCCAGTACTTC
TRBJ2-1,NA,TRBD2,TRBV11-2,CASSLNSGRYNEQFF,TGTGCCAGCAGCCTTAATAGCGGGCGCTACAATGAGCAGTTCTTC
TRBJ1-3,NA,NA,TRBV3-1/TRBV3-2,CASSKRSTVSGNTIYF,TGTGCCAGCAGCAAAAGAAGTACGGTCTCTGGAAACACCATATATTTT
TRBJ1-1,NA,NA,TRBV29-1,CSVEGRSKGGTTEAFF,TGCAGCGTTGAAGGCAGGTCCAAAGGGGGAACCACTGAAGCTTTCTTT
TRBJ2-3,NA,NA,TRBV19,CASSMRAAVTQYF,TGTGCCAGTAGTATGAGGGCGGCTGTTACGCAGTATTTT
TRBJ2-2,NA,TRBD1,TRBV20-1,CSASMTGITGELFF,TGCAGTGCTAGTATGACAGGGATCACCGGGGAGCTGTTTTTT
TRBJ1-2,NA,NA,TRBV11-3,CASSPGQGGYGYTF,TGTGCCAGCAGCCCCGGGCAGGGAGGCTATGGCTACACCTTC
TRBJ1-2,NA,TRBD1,TRBV6-5,CASSIGGGISGYTF,TGTGCCAGCAGTATAGGGGGCGGTATTTCTGGCTACACCTTC
TRBJ2-3,few,TRBD2,TRBV6-4,CASSPLAGESTDTQYF,TGTGCCAGCAGCCCCCTAGCGGGGGAAAGCACAGATACGCAGTATTTT
TRBJ2-7,NA,NA,TRBV6-5,CASSGGLVREQYF,TGTGCCAGCTCAGGAGGCCTAGTACGGGAGCAGTACTTC
TRBJ1-6,NA,NA,TRBV28,CASSLTGSSYNSPLHF,TGTGCCAGCAGTTTAACAGGGAGCTCCTATAATTCACCCCTCCACTTT
TRBJ1-6,NA,NA,TRBV5-6,CASSLVISISYNSPLHF,TGTGCCAGCAGCTTGGTGATCAGTATCTCCTATAATTCACCCCTCCACTTT
TRBJ2-5,NA,NA,TRBV6-5,CASSYWPQETQYF,TGTGCCAGCAGTTACTGGCCCCAAGAGACCCAGTACTTC
TRBJ1-5,NA,NA,TRBV19,CASSIGLIQGSQPQHF,TGTGCCAGTAGTATAGGGCTAATACAGGGAAGTCAGCCCCAGCATTTT
TRBJ1-6,NA,TRBD1,TRBV7-3,CASSWGQGKSPLHF,TGTGCCAGCAGCTGGGGACAGGGAAAATCACCCCTCCACTTT
TRBJ2-3,NA,NA,TRBV4-1,CASSQRWQVAGTDTQYF,TGCGCCAGCAGCCAACGTTGGCAGGTAGCGGGCACAGATACGCAGTATTTT
TRBJ2-3,NA,NA,TRBV19,CASSSNRMDTQYF,TGTGCCAGTAGTTCGAATAGAATGGATACGCAGTATTTT
TRBJ2-2,NA,TRBD2,TRBV7-9,CATPGLAGENGELFF,TGTGCCACCCCAGGACTAGCGGGGGAAAACGGGGAGCTGTTTTTT
TRBJ1-5,NA,NA,TRBV6-2/TRBV6-3,CASSTGGNQPQHF,TGTGCCAGCAGTACAGGAGGCAATCAGCCCCAGCATTTT
TRBJ2-2,NA,NA,TRBV21-1,CASSLPKGRGSTGELFF,TGTGCCAGCAGCCTACCGAAGGGGAGGGGAAGCACCGGGGAGCTGTTTTTT
TRBJ2-1,NA,TRBD2,TRBV9,CASSVFAGTSSYNEQFF,TGTGCCAGCAGCGTTTTTGCCGGGACTAGCTCCTACAATGAGCAGTTCTTC
TRBJ1-2,NA,TRBD1,TRBV6-5,CASSPPGQGGGYTF,TGTGCCAGCAGTCCACCGGGACAGGGGGGTGGCTACACCTTC
TRBJ1-2,NA,TRBD1,TRBV2,CASSEMTGRTYGYTF,TGTGCCAGCAGTGAAATGACAGGGCGGACCTATGGCTACACCTTC
TRBJ1-4,NA,TRBD1,TRBV5-1,CASSLDRDGEKLFF,TGCGCCAGCAGTCTCGACAGGGACGGTGAAAAACTGTTTTTT
TRBJ2-1,NA,TRBD2,TRBV19,CASSPIAGGNNEQFF,TGTGCCAGTAGTCCCATAGCGGGGGGTAACAATGAGCAGTTCTTC
TRBJ2-1,NA,TRBD2,TRBV13,CASSLTSGGVPGYNEQFF,TGTGCCAGCAGCTTGACTAGCGGGGGGGTCCCCGGGTACAATGAGCAGTTCTTC
TRBJ1-5,NA,NA,TRBV23-1,CASSQDRKNQPQHF,TGCGCCAGCAGTCAGGACAGAAAGAATCAGCCCCAGCATTTT
TRBJ2-2,NA,TRBD2,TRBV2,CASSVMGLVNTGELFF,TGTGCCAGCAGTGTTATGGGACTAGTGAACACCGGGGAGCTGTTTTTT
TRBJ1-6,NA,TRBD1,TRBV30,CAWSVRWARGRYSPLHF,TGTGCCTGGAGTGTACGGTGGGCCAGGGGGAGGTATTCACCCCTCCACTTT
TRBJ2-2,NA,TRBD1,TRBV6-2/TRBV6-3,CASSSTSGQGNTGELFF,TGTGCCAGCAGTTCCACGAGCGGACAGGGGAACACCGGGGAGCTGTTTTTT
TRBJ2-2,NA,NA,TRBV25-1,CASSEWRQLDTGELFF,TGTGCCAGCAGTGAATGGCGGCAGCTAGACACCGGGGAGCTGTTTTTT
TRBJ1-2,few,NA,TRBV24-1,CATSSGLYGYTF,TGTGCCACCTCAAGCGGGCTCTATGGCTACACCTTC
TRBJ1-4,few,TRBD1,TRBV6-2/TRBV6-3,CASSYSSPGQGATNEKLFF,TGTGCCAGCAGTTACTCGAGTCCGGGACAGGGTGCAACTAATGAAAAACTGTTTTTT
TRBJ2-1,NA,NA,TRBV5-1,CASSLDVRGDNEQFF,TGCGCCAGCAGCTTGGATGTGCGGGGCGACAATGAGCAGTTCTTC
TRBJ1-5,NA,NA,TRBV20-1,CSASEAVQQPQHF,TGCAGTGCTAGTGAGGCCGTACAACAGCCCCAGCATTTT
TRBJ1-4,NA,NA,TRBV2,CASSDPSTNEKLFF,TGTGCCAGCAGTGATCCGTCCACTAATGAAAAACTGTTTTTT
TRBJ1-2,few,NA,TRBV14,CASSQTNRVHGYTF,TGTGCCAGCAGCCAGACGAACAGGGTTCATGGCTACACCTTC
TRBJ2-6,many,NA,TRBV3-1/TRBV3-2,CASSPGSVDSGANVLTF,TGTGCCAGCAGCCCCGGGTCCGTAGACTCTGGGGCCAACGTCCTGACTTTC
TRBJ1-6,NA,NA,TRBV19,CASRTSRGSPLHF,TGTGCCAGTCGGACCTCACGGGGTTCACCCCTCCACTTT
TRBJ1-2,NA,TRBD1,TRBV7-9,CASSGDRPHNYGYTF,TGTGCCAGCAGCGGGGACAGGCCCCATAACTATGGCTACACCTTC